These T cell receptor beta chains were read from a single sample in a study of T cell responses to AZD1222 COVID-19 vaccine. Generated by immunoSEQ multiplex PCR, the TCRdb table keeps only in-frame clones and is missing some. The table lists under 150,000 clones, 75% to 85% of them singletons. Sequences were derived from peripheral blood, sampled 28 days after the second dose of the MenACWY control vaccine. The receptors come from an adult who received the MenACWY meningococcal vaccine as a control. Both conserved end residues are part of each CDR3. A D gene is named only where the DNA matches it firmly. A clone size is listed for some rows: how often the clone was seen (once, few, many), or a class if it is expanded.

once,14,-,TRBJ2-1,TRBV27,CASSLSERANEQFF,TGTGCCAGCAGTTTATCGGAAAGGGCCAATGAGCAGTTCTTC
-,19,TRBD1,TRBJ1-2,TRBV7-2,CASSLQILGQGSPNYGYTF,TGTGCCAGCAGCTTACAAATACTGGGACAGGGGAGCCCTAACTATGGCTACACCTTC
once,15,TRBD1,TRBJ2-2,TRBV19,CASHSQGAGTGELFF,TGTGCCAGCCATAGTCAGGGGGCTGGCACCGGGGAGCTGTTTTTT
-,14,-,TRBJ2-6,TRBV27,CASSFSPGANVLTF,TGTGCCAGCAGTTTCTCCCCTGGGGCCAACGTCCTGACTTTC
-,15,TRBD1,TRBJ1-5,TRBV9,CASSVGTGGSQPQHF,TGTGCCAGCAGCGTAGGGACAGGGGGCTCGCAGCCCCAGCATTTT
-,16,TRBD1,TRBJ1-5,TRBV4-1,CASSQVLGTENQPQHF,TGCGCCAGCAGCCAAGTCCTGGGGACAGAAAATCAGCCCCAGCATTTT
few,15,TRBD1,TRBJ2-7,TRBV10-3,CAISDGTGRAYEQYF,TGTGCCATCAGTGATGGGACAGGGAGGGCCTACGAGCAGTACTTC
-,16,-,TRBJ1-3,TRBV6-5,CASSYSDFSSGNTIYF,TGTGCCAGCAGTTACTCGGACTTTTCCTCTGGAAACACCATATATTTT
once,14,-,TRBJ1-5,TRBV2,CASSEVRAIQPQHF,TGTGCCAGCAGTGAAGTCAGGGCTATTCAGCCCCAGCATTTT
-,14,TRBD2,TRBJ2-3,TRBV5-8,CASFLAGVTDTQYF,TGTGCCAGCTTCTTAGCGGGGGTCACAGATACGCAGTATTTT
-,18,TRBD1,TRBJ1-1,TRBV18,CASSPPDFRRGRGAEAFF,TGTGCCAGCTCACCACCGGACTTTCGCAGGGGGCGCGGGGCTGAAGCTTTCTTT
-,18,-,TRBJ2-1,TRBV9,CASSPRFLFDPSYNEQFF,TGTGCCAGCAGCCCCCGGTTTCTATTCGACCCCTCCTACAATGAGCAGTTCTTC
-,13,-,TRBJ1-1,TRBV5-1,CASSPVTDTEAFF,TGCGCCAGCAGCCCGGTAACCGACACTGAAGCTTTCTTT
-,11,-,TRBJ2-4,TRBV20-1,CSASLPNIQYF,TGCAGTGCTAGTTTACCGAACATTCAGTACTTC
-,13,-,TRBJ1-2,TRBV10-3,CAISGTPSYGYTF,TGTGCCATCAGCGGGACACCTAGCTATGGCTACACCTTC
once,15,-,TRBJ1-1,TRBV7-6,CASSLDPGWNTEAFF,TGTGCCAGCAGCTTAGATCCAGGGTGGAACACTGAAGCTTTCTTT
-,14,-,TRBJ1-2,TRBV10-3,CAISEPGDGYGYTF,TGTGCCATCAGTGAGCCTGGGGACGGCTATGGCTACACCTTC
-,14,-,TRBJ1-4,TRBV18,CASSPGGGNEKLFF,TGTGCCAGCTCACCGGGAGGGGGGAACGAAAAACTGTTTTTT
once,14,-,TRBJ1-2,TRBV7-9,CASSLGGQGYGYTF,TGTGCCAGCAGCTTAGGGGGTCAGGGCTATGGCTACACCTTC
few,14,-,TRBJ1-5,TRBV6-5,CATSGLGVNQPQHF,TGTGCCACCTCGGGGCTCGGGGTTAATCAGCCCCAGCATTTT
-,13,TRBD1,TRBJ1-2,TRBV27,CASSRQGARGYTF,TGTGCCAGCAGTCGGCAGGGGGCGAGGGGCTACACCTTC
-,12,-,TRBJ2-3,TRBV27,CAQRGLTDTQYF,TGTGCTCAACGGGGGCTCACAGATACGCAGTATTTT
-,17,-,TRBJ2-7,TRBV11-3,CASSLGVSHRLSTQQYF,TGTGCCAGCAGCTTAGGGGTATCTCATCGGTTATCTACGCAGCAGTACTTC
-,13,-,TRBJ1-5,TRBV12-3/TRBV12-4,CASSLSMDQPQHF,TGTGCCAGCAGCCTTAGTATGGACCAGCCCCAGCATTTT
-,16,-,TRBJ1-4,TRBV28,CASSLVGGGTNEKLFF,TGTGCCAGCAGTTTGGTGGGGGGCGGCACTAATGAAAAACTGTTTTTT
-,13,-,TRBJ2-1,TRBV10-1,CASSEGKVNEQFF,TGCGCCAGCAGTGAAGGCAAGGTCAATGAGCAGTTCTTC
-,14,TRBD1,TRBJ2-3,TRBV2,CASKQGTNTDTQYF,TGTGCCAGTAAACAGGGGACAAACACAGATACGCAGTATTTT
-,12,-,TRBJ1-2,TRBV19,CALLGPETGYTF,TGTGCCCTACTCGGGCCAGAAACTGGCTACACCTTC
-,17,-,TRBJ2-2,TRBV4-1,CASSSPERGLNTGELFF,TGCGCCAGCAGCTCCCCCGAGAGGGGTCTGAACACCGGGGAGCTGTTTTTT
-,15,-,TRBJ1-3,TRBV5-1,CASSLVRGGGNTIYF,TGCGCCAGCAGCTTGGTGAGGGGAGGAGGAAACACCATATATTTT
-,15,TRBD1,TRBJ1-2,TRBV7-9,CASSLAPGQNYGYTF,TGTGCCAGCAGCTTAGCGCCGGGACAGAACTATGGCTACACCTTC
-,16,TRBD1,TRBJ1-1,TRBV5-6,CASSLPLQGALTEAFF,TGTGCCAGCAGCCTCCCCCTACAGGGGGCGTTGACTGAAGCTTTCTTT
-,15,-,TRBJ2-4,TRBV4-2,CASSQDVRDKNIQYF,TGTGCCAGCAGCCAAGATGTAAGAGACAAAAACATTCAGTACTTC
-,16,TRBD1,TRBJ1-2,TRBV4-3,CASSQSQTGPSYGYTF,TGCGCCAGCAGCCAAAGTCAGACAGGGCCCTCCTATGGCTACACCTTC
-,15,TRBD1,TRBJ1-5,TRBV6-5,CASKGQGAGNQPQHF,TGTGCCAGCAAAGGACAGGGGGCAGGGAATCAGCCCCAGCATTTT
-,16,-,TRBJ1-6,TRBV18,CASSPRSGSANSPLHF,TGTGCCAGCTCACCACGCTCGGGCTCGGCAAATTCACCCCTCCACTTT
-,12,-,TRBJ2-3,TRBV2,CASSPRTDTQYF,TGTGCCAGCAGTCCACGCACAGATACGCAGTATTTT
-,16,TRBD2,TRBJ2-1,TRBV24-1,CATSDRGTSGSDEQFF,TGTGCCACCAGTGACCGAGGGACTAGCGGGAGCGATGAGCAGTTCTTC
-,16,-,TRBJ2-1,TRBV5-6,CASSLWERRIYNEQFF,TGTGCCAGCAGCTTGTGGGAGCGACGAATCTACAATGAGCAGTTCTTC
-,13,-,TRBJ1-2,TRBV29-1,CSVDATGIYGYTF,TGCAGCGTTGATGCGACCGGAATTTATGGCTACACCTTC
-,14,-,TRBJ1-5,TRBV27,CASSSGYSNQPQHF,TGTGCCAGCAGTTCAGGGTATAGCAATCAGCCCCAGCATTTT
-,14,TRBD1,TRBJ1-5,TRBV27,CASSIRQGGQPQHF,TGTGCCAGCAGCATTAGACAGGGCGGGCAGCCCCAGCATTTT
-,15,-,TRBJ1-3,TRBV7-9,CASSSPGSSGNTIYF,TGTGCCAGCAGCTCCCCCGGATCCTCTGGAAACACCATATATTTT
-,14,-,TRBJ1-1,TRBV30,CAWSLTQGGTEAFF,TGTGCCTGGAGTTTGACCCAGGGTGGTACTGAAGCTTTCTTT
-,13,-,TRBJ2-7,TRBV6-6,CASSQTLRDEQYF,TGTGCCAGCAGTCAAACATTAAGAGATGAGCAGTACTTC
-,13,-,TRBJ2-7,TRBV30,CAWARGEAYEQYF,TGTGCCTGGGCGAGGGGTGAGGCCTACGAGCAGTACTTC
-,17,TRBD1,TRBJ2-3,TRBV24-1,CATSDPSGTGGRDTQYF,TGTGCCACCAGTGATCCTTCCGGGACAGGGGGACGAGATACGCAGTATTTT
once,15,-,TRBJ2-3,TRBV21-1,CASSRHAGLRDTQYF,TGTGCCAGCAGCAGACACGCAGGGTTGAGAGATACGCAGTATTTT
-,14,TRBD1,TRBJ2-7,TRBV12-5,CASGTSGTVYEQYF,TGTGCTAGTGGTACCTCAGGGACAGTCTACGAGCAGTACTTC
few,15,TRBD2,TRBJ2-6,TRBV28,CASNWEGSGANVLTF,TGTGCCAGCAACTGGGAGGGCTCTGGGGCCAACGTCCTGACTTTC
-,16,TRBD2,TRBJ2-1,TRBV24-1,CATSDPTSGRIHEQFF,TGTGCCACCAGTGATCCCACTAGCGGGAGAATCCATGAGCAGTTCTTC
-,12,-,TRBJ1-1,TRBV7-9,CASSLEDREAFF,TGTGCCAGCAGCTTAGAGGACAGAGAAGCTTTCTTT
few,14,-,TRBJ2-7,TRBV6-5,CASSYDRGMYEQYF,TGTGCCAGCAGTTACGATCGGGGTATGTACGAGCAGTACTTC
few,16,TRBD1,TRBJ1-1,TRBV27,CASRSSTQGAHTEAFF,TGTGCCAGCAGGTCTTCAACTCAGGGGGCACACACTGAAGCTTTCTTT